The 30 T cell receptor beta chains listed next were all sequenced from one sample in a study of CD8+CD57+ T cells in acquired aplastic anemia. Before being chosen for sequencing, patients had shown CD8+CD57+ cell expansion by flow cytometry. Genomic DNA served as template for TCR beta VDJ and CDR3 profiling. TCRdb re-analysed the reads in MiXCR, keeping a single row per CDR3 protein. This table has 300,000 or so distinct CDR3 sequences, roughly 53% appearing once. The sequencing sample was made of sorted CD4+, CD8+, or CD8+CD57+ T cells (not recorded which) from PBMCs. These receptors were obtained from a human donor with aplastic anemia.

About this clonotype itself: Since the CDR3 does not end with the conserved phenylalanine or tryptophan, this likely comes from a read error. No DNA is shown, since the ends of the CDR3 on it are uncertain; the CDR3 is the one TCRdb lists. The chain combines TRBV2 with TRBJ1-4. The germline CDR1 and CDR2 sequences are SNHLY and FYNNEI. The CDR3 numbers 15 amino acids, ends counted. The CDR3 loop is CASRKGRSYEQYFGP.

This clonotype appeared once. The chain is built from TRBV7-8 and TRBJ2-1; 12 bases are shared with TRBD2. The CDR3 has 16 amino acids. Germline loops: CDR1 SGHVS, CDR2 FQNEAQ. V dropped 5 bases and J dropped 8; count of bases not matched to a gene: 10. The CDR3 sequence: CASSPMLAGGPDEQFF. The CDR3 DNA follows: TGTGCCAGCAGCCCCATGCTAGCGGGGGGGCCTGATGAGCAGTTCTTC.

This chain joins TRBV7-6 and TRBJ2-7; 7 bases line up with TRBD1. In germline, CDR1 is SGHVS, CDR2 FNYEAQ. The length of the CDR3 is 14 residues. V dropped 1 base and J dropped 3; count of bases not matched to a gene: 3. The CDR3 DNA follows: TGTGCCAGCAGCTTAGGACGGGACAGCTACGAGCAGTACTTC. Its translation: CASSLGRDSYEQYF.

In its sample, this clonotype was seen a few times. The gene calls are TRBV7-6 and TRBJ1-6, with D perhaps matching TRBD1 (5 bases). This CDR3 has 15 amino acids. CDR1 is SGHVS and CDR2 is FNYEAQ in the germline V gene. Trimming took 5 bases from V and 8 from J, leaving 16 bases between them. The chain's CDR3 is CASSPQEQSHSPLHF. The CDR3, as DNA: TGTGCCAGCAGCCCACAGGAGCAGAGTCATTCACCCCTCCACTTT.

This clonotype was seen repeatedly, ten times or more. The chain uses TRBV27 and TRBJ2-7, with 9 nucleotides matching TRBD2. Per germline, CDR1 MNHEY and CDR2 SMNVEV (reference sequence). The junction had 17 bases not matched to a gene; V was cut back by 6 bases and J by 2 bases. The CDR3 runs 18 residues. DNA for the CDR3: TGTGCCAGCAGCCACATCGGGGTAGCGGGAGTCGTCCCCTACGAGCAGTACTTC. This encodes CASSHIGVAGVVPYEQYF.

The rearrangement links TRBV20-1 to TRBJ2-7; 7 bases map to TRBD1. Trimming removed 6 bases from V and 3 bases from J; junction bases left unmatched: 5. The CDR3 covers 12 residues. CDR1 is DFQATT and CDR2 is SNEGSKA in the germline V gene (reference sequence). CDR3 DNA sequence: TGCAGTGCCCGGGACAGACACTACGAGCAGTACTTC. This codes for CSARDRHYEQYF.

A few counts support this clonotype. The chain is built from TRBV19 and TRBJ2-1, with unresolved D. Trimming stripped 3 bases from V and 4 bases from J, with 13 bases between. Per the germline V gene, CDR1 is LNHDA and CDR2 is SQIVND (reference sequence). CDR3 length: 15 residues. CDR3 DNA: TGTGCCAGTAGTATTAACTCCGACCGATACAATGAGCAGTTCTTC. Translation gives CASSINSDRYNEQFF. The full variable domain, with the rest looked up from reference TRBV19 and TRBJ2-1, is DGGITQSPKYLFRKEGQNVTLSCEQNLNHDAMYWYRQDPGQGLRLIYYSQIVNDFQKGDIAEGYSVSREKKESFPLTVTSAQKNPTAFYLCASSINSDRYNEQFFGPGTRLTVL.

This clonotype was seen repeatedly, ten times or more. The chain's CDR3 is CASSFVNTEAFF. CDR3 nucleotides: TGTGCCAGCAGTTTCGTGAACACTGAAGCTTTCTTT. The genes are TRBV12-3 or TRBV12-4 and TRBJ1-1; D unresolved. Trimming removed 3 bases at V and 0 bases at J, with 2 bases between. This CDR3 comprises 12 residues.

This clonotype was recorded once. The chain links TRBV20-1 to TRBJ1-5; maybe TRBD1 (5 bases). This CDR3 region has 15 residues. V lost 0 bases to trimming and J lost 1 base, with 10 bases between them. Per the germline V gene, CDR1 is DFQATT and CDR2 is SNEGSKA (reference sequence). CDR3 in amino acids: CSAREAKGSNQPQHF. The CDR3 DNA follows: TGCAGTGCTAGAGAGGCGAAGGGGAGCAATCAGCCCCAGCATTTT.

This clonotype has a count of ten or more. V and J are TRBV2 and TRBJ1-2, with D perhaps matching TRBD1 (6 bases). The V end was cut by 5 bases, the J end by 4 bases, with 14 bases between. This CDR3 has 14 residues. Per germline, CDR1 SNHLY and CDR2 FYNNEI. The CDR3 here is CASSTQTGRYGYTF. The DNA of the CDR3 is TGTGCCAGCAGTACGCAAACAGGGCGCTATGGCTACACCTTC. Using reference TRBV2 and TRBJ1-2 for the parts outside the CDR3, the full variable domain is EPEVTQTPSHQVTQMGQEVILRCVPISNHLYFYWYRQILGQKVEFLVSFYNNEISEKSEIFDDQFSVERPDGSNFTLKIRSTKLEDSAMYFCASSTQTGRYGYTFGSGTRLTVV.

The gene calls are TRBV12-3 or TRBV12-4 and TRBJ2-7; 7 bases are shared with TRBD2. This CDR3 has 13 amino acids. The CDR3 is CATNLSGAYEQYF. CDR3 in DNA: TGTGCGACCAATCTGAGCGGGGCCTACGAGCAGTACTTC.

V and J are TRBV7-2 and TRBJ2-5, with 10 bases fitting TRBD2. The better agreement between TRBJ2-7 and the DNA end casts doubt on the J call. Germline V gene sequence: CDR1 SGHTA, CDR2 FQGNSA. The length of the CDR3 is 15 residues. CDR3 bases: TGTGCCAGCAGCTTACCCGGGACTAGCGTCTACGAGCAGTACTTC. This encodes CASSLPGTSVYEQYF.

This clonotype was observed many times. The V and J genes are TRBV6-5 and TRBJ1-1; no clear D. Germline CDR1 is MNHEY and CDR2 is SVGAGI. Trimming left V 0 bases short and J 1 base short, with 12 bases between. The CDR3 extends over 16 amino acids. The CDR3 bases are TGTGCCAGCAGTTACTCTGGATTAGTCGGGAACACTGAAGCTTTCTTT. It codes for CASSYSGLVGNTEAFF.

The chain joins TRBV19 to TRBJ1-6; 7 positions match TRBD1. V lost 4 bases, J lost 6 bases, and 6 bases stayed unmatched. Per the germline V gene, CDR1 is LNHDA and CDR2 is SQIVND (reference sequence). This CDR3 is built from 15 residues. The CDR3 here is CASSTPGQPNSPLHF. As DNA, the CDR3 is TGTGCCAGTAGTACGCCGGGACAGCCTAATTCACCCCTCCACTTT. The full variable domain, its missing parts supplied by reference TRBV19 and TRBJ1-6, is DGGITQSPKYLFRKEGQNVTLSCEQNLNHDAMYWYRQDPGQGLRLIYYSQIVNDFQKGDIAEGYSVSREKKESFPLTVTSAQKNPTAFYLCASSTPGQPNSPLHFGNGTRLTVT.

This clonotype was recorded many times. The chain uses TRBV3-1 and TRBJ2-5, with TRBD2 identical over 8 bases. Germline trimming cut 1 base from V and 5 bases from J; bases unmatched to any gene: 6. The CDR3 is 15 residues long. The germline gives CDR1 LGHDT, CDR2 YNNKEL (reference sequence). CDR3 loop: CASSQAGGVSETQYF. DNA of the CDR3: TGTGCCAGCAGCCAAGCGGGAGGGGTTAGTGAGACCCAGTACTTC.

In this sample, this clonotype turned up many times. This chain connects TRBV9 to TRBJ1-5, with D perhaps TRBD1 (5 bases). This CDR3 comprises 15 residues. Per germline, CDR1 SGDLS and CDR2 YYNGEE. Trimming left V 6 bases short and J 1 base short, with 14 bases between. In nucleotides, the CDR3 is TGTGCCAGCAACCCTACTGGGGCGAGCAATCAGCCCCAGCATTTT. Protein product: CASNPTGASNQPQHF.

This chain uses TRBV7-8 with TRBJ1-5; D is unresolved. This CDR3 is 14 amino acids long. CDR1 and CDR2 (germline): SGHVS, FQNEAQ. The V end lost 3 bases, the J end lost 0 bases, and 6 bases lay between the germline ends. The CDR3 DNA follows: TGTGCCAGCAGCTTCCAGAGTAGCAATCAGCCCCAGCATTTT. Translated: CASSFQSSNQPQHF.

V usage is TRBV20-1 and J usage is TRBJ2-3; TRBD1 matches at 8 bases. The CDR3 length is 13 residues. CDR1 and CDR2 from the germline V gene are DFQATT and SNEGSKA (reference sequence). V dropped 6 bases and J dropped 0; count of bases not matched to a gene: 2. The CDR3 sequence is CSAGTGSTDTQYF. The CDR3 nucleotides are TGCAGTGCCGGGACAGGAAGCACAGATACGCAGTATTTT.

The CDR3 region is CASRVGGTEAFF. Written as DNA, the CDR3 is TGTGCCAGCAGGGTTGGGGGAACTGAAGCTTTCTTT. The V gene is TRBV25-1, the J gene TRBJ1-1; possible D gene TRBD1, 5 bases. The germline V and J ends were trimmed by 6 bases and 5 bases, with 10 bases remaining between them. The CDR3 is 12 residues long. The germline CDR1 and CDR2 sequences are MGHDK and SYGVNS.

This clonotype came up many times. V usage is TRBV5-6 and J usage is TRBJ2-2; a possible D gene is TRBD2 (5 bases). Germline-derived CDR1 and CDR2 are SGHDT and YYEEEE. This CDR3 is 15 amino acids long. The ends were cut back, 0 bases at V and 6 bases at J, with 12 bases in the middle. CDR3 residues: CASSLVSSRPGELFF. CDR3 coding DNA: TGTGCCAGCAGCTTGGTTTCTAGCCGGCCCGGGGAGCTGTTTTTT.

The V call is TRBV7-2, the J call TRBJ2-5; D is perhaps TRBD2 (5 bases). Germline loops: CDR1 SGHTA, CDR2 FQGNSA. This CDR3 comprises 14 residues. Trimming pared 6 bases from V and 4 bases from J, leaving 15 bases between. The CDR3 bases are TGTGCCAGCAGTCAGACCCCCGGAGGAGAGACCCAGTACTTC. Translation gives CASSQTPGGETQYF. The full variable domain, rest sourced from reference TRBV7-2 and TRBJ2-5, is GAGVSQSPSNKVTEKGKDVELRCDPISGHTALYWYRQSLGQGLEFLIYFQGNSAPDKSGLPSDRFSAERTGGSVSTLTIQRTQQEDSAVYLCASSQTPGGETQYFGPGTRLLVL.

CDR3 DNA: TGCAGTGCTAGTGGGGGCGACAGCGACGATGGCTACACCTTC. This translates into CSASGGDSDDGYTF. This sequence joins TRBV20-1 and TRBJ1-2, with a tentative D call TRBD1 (6 bases). The ends were cut back, 3 bases at V and 6 bases at J, with 17 bases in the middle. There are 14 residues in the CDR3. Germline lookup yields CDR1 DFQATT and CDR2 SNEGSKA (reference sequence).

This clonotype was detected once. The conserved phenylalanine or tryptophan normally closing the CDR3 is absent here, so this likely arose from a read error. This chain's CDR3 is CASSLDPGTKAEAFL. Written as DNA, the CDR3 is TGCGCCAGCAGCTTGGATCCTGGGACGAAGGCGGAAGCTTTCCTT. This chain connects TRBV5-1 to TRBJ1-1; the D gene is possibly TRBD1 (5 bases). The CDR3 loop spans 15 amino acids. The germline V gene has CDR1 SGHRS and CDR2 YFSETQ. Deletions cut 0 bases from V and 8 bases from J, with 17 bases between.

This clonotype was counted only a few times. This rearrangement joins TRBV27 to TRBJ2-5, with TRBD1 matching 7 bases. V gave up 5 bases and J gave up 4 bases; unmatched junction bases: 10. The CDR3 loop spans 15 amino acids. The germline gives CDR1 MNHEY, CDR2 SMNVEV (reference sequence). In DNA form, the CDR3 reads TGTGCCAGCAGTGCAAGATCAGGGGGTCGAGAGACCCAGTACTTC. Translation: CASSARSGGRETQYF.

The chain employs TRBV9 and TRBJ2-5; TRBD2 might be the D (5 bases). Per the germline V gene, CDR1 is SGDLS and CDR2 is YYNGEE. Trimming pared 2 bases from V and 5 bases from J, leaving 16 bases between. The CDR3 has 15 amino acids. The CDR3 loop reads CASSVSSRGWETQYF. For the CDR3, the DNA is TGTGCCAGCAGCGTCTCGAGCCGGGGTTGGGAGACCCAGTACTTC.

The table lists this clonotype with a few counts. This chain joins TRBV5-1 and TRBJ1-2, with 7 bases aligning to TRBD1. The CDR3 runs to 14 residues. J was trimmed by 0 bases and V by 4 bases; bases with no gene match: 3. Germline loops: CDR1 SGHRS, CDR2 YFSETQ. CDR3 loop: CASSQGQTNYGYTF. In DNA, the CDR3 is TGCGCCAGCAGCCAGGGACAGACTAACTATGGCTACACCTTC.

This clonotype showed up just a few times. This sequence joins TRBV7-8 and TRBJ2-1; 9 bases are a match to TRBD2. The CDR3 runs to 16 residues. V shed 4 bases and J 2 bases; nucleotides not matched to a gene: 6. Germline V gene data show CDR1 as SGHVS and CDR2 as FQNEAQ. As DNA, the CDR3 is TGTGCCAGCAGCTGGGGACTAGCTTCCGCCTACAATGAGCAGTTCTTC. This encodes CASSWGLASAYNEQFF.

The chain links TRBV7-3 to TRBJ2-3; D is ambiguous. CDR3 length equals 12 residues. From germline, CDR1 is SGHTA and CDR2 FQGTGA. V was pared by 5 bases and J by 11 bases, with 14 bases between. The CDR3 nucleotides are TGTGCCAGCAGCGGCGCCGACGGTGAGCAGTATTTT. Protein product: CASSGADGEQYF.

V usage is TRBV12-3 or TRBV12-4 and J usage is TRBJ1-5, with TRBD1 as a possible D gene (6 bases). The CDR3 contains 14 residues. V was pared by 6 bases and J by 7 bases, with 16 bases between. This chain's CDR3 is CASSWTDVGQPQHF. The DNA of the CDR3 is TGTGCCAGCAGCTGGACAGACGTTGGGCAGCCCCAGCATTTT.

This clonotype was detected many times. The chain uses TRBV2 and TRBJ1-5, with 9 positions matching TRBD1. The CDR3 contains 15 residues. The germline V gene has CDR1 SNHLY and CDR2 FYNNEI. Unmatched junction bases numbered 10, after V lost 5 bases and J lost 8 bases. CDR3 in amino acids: CASSSGTGSGKPQHF. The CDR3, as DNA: TGTGCCAGCAGTTCCGGGACAGGGTCGGGAAAGCCCCAGCATTTT.